Sequencing of this T cell receptor (beta chain) was carried out in a study of cytomegalovirus exposure and HLA in healthy donors. Whole-study context: An analysis done earlier identified 90 million to 120 million unique TCR beta sequences from around 180 million T cells.

This CDR3 region has 14 residues. With 5 bases clipped from V and 14 bases from J, the junction kept 9 bases outside the gene matches. Germline V gene lookup returns CDR1 SGHTA and CDR2 FQGNSA. In the case of this clone: What it recognizes is unknown.

This PCR relied on a set of 60 Vbeta primers and 13 Jbeta primers. Assay used: immunoSEQ multiplex PCR; TCRdb lists only in-frame clones, some missing. The sample consists of under 200,000 clones, roughly 73% of them appearing once. Broader study findings: More clonal expansion characterized HLA-associated TCR beta chains than equally common others in a later analysis. Exclusion applied to some V segments, including TRBV6-2 and TRBV6-3, as they were indistinguishable.

The sample consisted of PBMCs. This TCR was recovered from a young woman in good health and CMV-seronegative. V and J are TRBV7-2 and TRBJ2-1; 13 bases are shared with TRBD2. The CDR3 sequence: CASSTLSGLAGEFF. CDR3 nucleotides: TGTGCCAGCAGCACCCTGTCCGGACTAGCGGGAGAGTTCTTC. Supplemented by reference TRBV7-2 and TRBJ2-1, the full variable domain reads GAGVSQSPSNKVTEKGKDVELRCDPISGHTALYWYRQSLGQGLEFLIYFQGNSAPDKSGLPSDRFSAERTGGSVSTLTIQRTQQEDSAVYLCASSTLSGLAGEFFGPGTRLTVL.